This is a list of T cell receptor beta chains from one sample in a study of glioma-infiltrating T cells after dendritic cell vaccination. Measured with immunoSEQ multiplex PCR; TCRdb has only the in-frame clones, and not every one. Of about 50,000 clones in the sample, around 91% were seen once. The material sequenced was blood, taken after dendritic cell vaccination. All receptors come from a human donor with glioblastoma. The CDR3 runs from the conserved cysteine through the conserved F or W. D genes are given only for firm matches. Some rows have no size entry. The others give once, few or many, or a class for an expanded clone.

d_call | j_call | v_call | clone_size | cdr3_aa | cdr3_nt
- | TRBJ2-3 | TRBV28 | - | CASSLHGDTQYF | TGTGCCAGCAGTCTCCACGGGGATACGCAGTATTTT
- | TRBJ1-3 | TRBV6-1 | few | CASSEGRVRGNTIYF | TGTGCCAGCAGTGAAGGCAGGGTACGTGGAAACACCATATATTTT
TRBD2 | TRBJ2-1 | TRBV7-3 | - | CASSLLAGASDEQFF | TGTGCCAGCAGCCTCCTAGCGGGAGCGAGCGATGAGCAGTTCTTC
TRBD1 | TRBJ2-7 | TRBV27 | - | CASSSIYQGAGGSYEQYF | TGTGCCAGCAGTTCTATTTATCAGGGGGCAGGAGGCTCCTACGAGCAGTACTTC
- | TRBJ2-7 | TRBV5-6 | - | CASSLGPMENEQYF | TGTGCCAGCAGCTTGGGACCAATGGAGAACGAGCAGTACTTC
- | TRBJ2-1 | TRBV15 | - | CATLSLTQRGGEQFF | TGTGCGACACTCTCCCTCACGCAGCGAGGAGGTGAGCAGTTCTTC
TRBD1 | TRBJ1-1 | TRBV6-6 | - | CASSRGTQGGDTEAFF | TGTGCCAGCAGTCGCGGGACACAGGGGGGCGACACTGAAGCTTTCTTT
TRBD2 | TRBJ2-1 | TRBV5-6 | - | CASSLDLGTSGYNEQFF | TGTGCCAGCAGCTTGGATCTCGGGACTAGCGGATACAATGAGCAGTTCTTC
TRBD2 | TRBJ2-3 | TRBV19 | once | CASTLGGRVDTQYF | TGTGCCAGTACTCTAGGAGGGAGGGTGGATACGCAGTATTTT
- | TRBJ1-2 | TRBV28 | - | CASVGGQPNYGYTF | TGTGCCAGCGTCGGTGGACAGCCTAACTATGGCTACACCTTC
TRBD1 | TRBJ2-1 | TRBV7-9 | - | CASSLGEGADEQFF | TGTGCCAGCAGCTTAGGCGAGGGGGCAGATGAGCAGTTCTTC
- | TRBJ1-3 | TRBV7-2 | - | CASSSDRPSGNTIYF | TGTGCCAGCAGCAGCGACAGGCCCTCTGGAAACACCATATATTTT
- | TRBJ2-5 | TRBV7-6 | - | CASTLLARKVGETQYF | TGTGCCAGCACCCTCCTAGCACGGAAGGTGGGGGAGACCCAGTACTTC
TRBD1 | TRBJ1-2 | TRBV4-1 | - | CASSQVPTGATYGYTF | TGCGCCAGCAGCCAAGTCCCCACAGGGGCCACCTATGGCTACACCTTC
TRBD2 | TRBJ2-7 | TRBV9 | - | CASSVGGTSPYEQYF | TGTGCCAGCAGCGTTGGGGGGACTAGCCCATACGAGCAGTACTTC
- | TRBJ1-5 | TRBV28 | - | CASRLDYLPLGQPQHF | TGTGCCAGCAGACTCGACTATCTCCCACTCGGGCAGCCCCAGCATTTT
TRBD1 | TRBJ2-2 | TRBV5-1 | few | CASSWLTGDPPGELFF | TGCGCCAGCAGCTGGCTGACAGGGGACCCTCCCGGGGAGCTGTTTTTT
TRBD2 | TRBJ2-3 | TRBV11-2 | once | CASSYLAGVNTDTQYF | TGTGCCAGCAGCTATCTAGCGGGAGTCAACACAGATACGCAGTATTTT
- | TRBJ1-4 | TRBV28 | - | CASRPGATNEKLFF | TGTGCCAGCAGGCCGGGTGCAACTAATGAAAAACTGTTTTTT
- | TRBJ2-3 | TRBV25-1 | once | CATNRGDTQYF | TGTGCCACTAATCGGGGAGATACGCAGTATTTT
- | TRBJ2-7 | TRBV9 | - | CASSGSAGPYEQYF | TGTGCCAGCAGCGGTTCTGCGGGGCCCTACGAGCAGTACTTC
- | TRBJ2-5 | TRBV11-2 | - | CASSGGWAAGIQYF | TGTGCCAGCAGCGGGGGGTGGGCTGCCGGTATCCAGTACTTC
- | TRBJ1-5 | TRBV30 | once | CAWSVSLAFRADQPQHF | TGTGCCTGGAGTGTTTCCCTAGCATTTCGGGCTGATCAGCCCCAGCATTTT
- | TRBJ1-1 | TRBV7-3 | - | CASSLTPRDTEAFF | TGTGCCAGCAGCTTAACTCCCCGCGACACTGAAGCTTTCTTT
- | TRBJ2-5 | TRBV2 | - | CASSEMRGGETQYF | TGTGCCAGCAGTGAGATGAGGGGGGGAGAGACCCAGTACTTC
TRBD1 | TRBJ2-6 | TRBV27 | - | CASSLYTGGASGANVLTF | TGTGCCAGCAGTTTATACACAGGGGGCGCTTCCGGGGCCAACGTCCTGACTTTC
TRBD2 | TRBJ2-7 | TRBV4-3 | once | CASSPRLAGDYEQYF | TGCGCCAGCAGCCCAAGACTAGCGGGAGACTACGAGCAGTACTTC
TRBD1 | TRBJ2-1 | TRBV5-6 | - | CASTFGTGDIDEQFF | TGTGCCAGCACTTTCGGGACAGGGGATATTGATGAGCAGTTCTTC
- | TRBJ2-7 | TRBV11-2 | - | CASSPRRAVFWEQYF | TGTGCCAGCAGCCCCCGGCGAGCGGTATTTTGGGAGCAGTACTTC
- | TRBJ2-2 | TRBV2 | - | CASSEAEEPGELFF | TGTGCCAGCAGTGAAGCGGAGGAACCCGGGGAGCTGTTTTTT
TRBD2 | TRBJ2-3 | TRBV9 | - | CASGLGSTDTQYF | TGTGCCAGTGGACTAGGGTCGACAGATACGCAGTATTTT
- | TRBJ2-7 | TRBV5-6 | - | CASSLGPMENEQYF | TGTGCCAGCAGCTTGGGACCAATGGAGAACGAGCAGTACTTC
TRBD2 | TRBJ2-1 | TRBV5-4 | - | CASSSGLGLRYNEQFF | TGTGCCAGCAGCTCGGGACTAGGGCTAAGATACAATGAGCAGTTCTTC
TRBD2 | TRBJ2-3 | TRBV7-3 | - | CASSQGLAGANTQYF | TGTGCCAGCAGCCAGGGATTAGCGGGAGCGAATACGCAGTATTTT
TRBD1 | TRBJ2-7 | TRBV28 | - | CASSLPGQGAGEQYF | TGTGCCAGCAGTTTACCCGGACAGGGGGCAGGGGAGCAGTACTTC
TRBD2 | TRBJ2-3 | TRBV9 | once | CASSRQAGVETDTQYF | TGTGCCAGCAGCCGCCAAGCGGGAGTGGAAACAGATACGCAGTATTTT
TRBD2 | TRBJ2-7 | TRBV10-3 | - | CAISTSGSSFEQYF | TGTGCCATCAGTACTAGCGGGAGTTCCTTCGAGCAGTACTTC
TRBD2 | TRBJ2-3 | TRBV10-3 | - | CAIKGAALADAGDTQYF | TGTGCCATCAAAGGGGCAGCTCTAGCGGACGCGGGAGATACGCAGTATTTT
- | TRBJ2-1 | TRBV5-1 | - | CASTLVGGFNEQFF | TGCGCCAGCACCCTTGTGGGCGGGTTCAACGAGCAGTTCTTC
- | TRBJ2-1 | TRBV28 | - | CASRDGGVWNEQFF | TGTGCCAGCAGGGACGGAGGGGTGTGGAATGAGCAGTTCTTC
TRBD1 | TRBJ2-3 | TRBV2 | - | CASSEATGYTDTQYF | TGTGCCAGCAGTGAAGCGACAGGGTATACAGATACGCAGTATTTT
TRBD2 | TRBJ2-5 | TRBV5-4 | - | CASSQLAGGMETQYF | TGTGCCAGCAGCCAACTAGCGGGAGGTATGGAGACCCAGTACTTC